The 15 T cell receptor beta chains below were found in one sample sequenced in a study of cytomegalovirus exposure and HLA in healthy donors. Primers: 60 Vbeta forward and 13 Jbeta reverse. Using immunoSEQ multiplex PCR, the repertoire was profiled, and TCRdb retains in-frame clones only, with some absent. The sample totals around 97,000 clones. The sequencing sample was made of PBMCs. These receptors came from a man aged 40-49 years in good health and CMV-seronegative.

The genes are TRBV5-4 and TRBJ1-3; the match to TRBD1 covers 7 bases. The V gene end was trimmed by 4 bases and the J gene end by 0 bases; junction bases not matched to a gene: 1. This CDR3 is 14 amino acids long. CDR1 SGHNT and CDR2 YYREEE come from the germline V gene (reference sequence). The chain's CDR3 is CASSRDSSGNTIYF. As DNA, the CDR3 is TGTGCCAGCAGCCGGGACAGCTCTGGAAACACCATATATTTT. Supplemented by reference TRBV5-4 and TRBJ1-3, the full variable domain reads ETGVTQSPTHLIKTRGQQVTLRCSSQSGHNTVSWYQQALGQGPQFIFQYYREEENGRGNFPPRFSGLQFPNYSSELNVNALELDDSALYLCASSRDSSGNTIYFGEGSWLTVV.

The V and J genes are TRBV19 and TRBJ1-6; tentatively, D is TRBD1 (5 bases). V lost 8 bases and J lost 3, with 14 bases in between. Germline V CDR1 and CDR2: LNHDA, SQIVND (reference sequence). The CDR3 runs 15 residues. CDR3 loop: CASCRGVFYNSPLHF. Written as DNA, the CDR3 is TGTGCCAGTTGCCGGGGGGTCTTCTATAATTCACCCCTCCACTTT.

CDR3 amino acids: CASSLGTGTGRLTYEQYF. CDR3 DNA: TGTGCCAGCAGTTTAGGTACCGGGACAGGGCGATTAACCTACGAGCAGTACTTC. V is TRBV28 and J is TRBJ2-5; 9 bases match TRBD1. The last part of the DNA fits TRBJ2-7 better; the J call may be wrong. The CDR3 sequence is 18 residues long. Germline CDR1 and CDR2: MDHEN and SYDVKM.

The chain joins TRBV6-6 to TRBJ2-1, with 9 bases fitting TRBD2. The CDR3 consists of 14 residues. The germline V gene has CDR1 MNHNY and CDR2 SVGAGI (reference sequence). V shed 7 bases and J 6 bases; nucleotides not matched to a gene: 7. Here the CDR3 reads CASNERGEANEQFF. The CDR3 DNA sequence: TGTGCCAGCAACGAGCGGGGGGAAGCCAATGAGCAGTTCTTC.

V is TRBV7-9 and J is TRBJ2-2; 7 nucleotides align to TRBD1. CDR3 size: 15 residues. The V gene's germline CDR1 is SEHNR and CDR2 FQNEAQ (reference sequence). The J segment lost 5 bases and the V segment lost 4 bases, leaving 7 bases of the junction unmatched. CDR3 coding DNA: TGTGCCAGCAGCTACCGGGACAGAGGGACCGGGGAGCTGTTTTTT. Translated, it gives CASSYRDRGTGELFF.

The rearrangement links TRBV14 to TRBJ2-7; D is uncertain. Germline V lookup: CDR1 SGHDN, CDR2 FVKESK. V was shortened by 3 bases and J by 6 bases, with 15 bases between the two germline ends. This CDR3 has 14 amino acids. The CDR3 sequence is CASSHKLTWFEQYF. In DNA form, the CDR3 reads TGTGCCAGCAGCCACAAGCTAACCTGGTTCGAGCAGTACTTC.

V gene TRBV7-2 combines with J gene TRBJ2-7, with 14 bases fitting TRBD2. The germline CDR1 and CDR2 sequences are SGHTA and FQGNSA. The J segment lost 5 bases and the V segment lost 5 bases, leaving 14 bases of the junction unmatched. CDR3 length: 18 residues. Written as DNA, the CDR3 is TGTGCCAGCAGCCCAGGACTAGCGGGAGGTTTTGTACGGGACGAGCAGTACTTC. It translates to CASSPGLAGGFVRDEQYF.

The CDR3 loop reads CASFRNGYTF. CDR3 nucleotide sequence: TGTGCCAGCTTCAGGAACGGCTACACCTTC. The chain couples TRBV28 to TRBJ1-2; D ambiguous. Deletions cut 8 bases from V and 8 bases from J, with 9 bases between. The CDR3 has 10 residues. Per germline, CDR1 MDHEN and CDR2 SYDVKM.

The chain links TRBV20-1 to TRBJ1-1; D gene uncertain. The CDR3 runs 10 residues. CDR1 DFQATT and CDR2 SNEGSKA come from the germline V gene (reference sequence). The germline V and J ends were trimmed by 1 base and 8 bases, with 5 bases remaining between them. CDR3 sequence reads: CSARGEEAFF. The CDR3 region has the DNA TGCAGTGCTAGAGGGGAGGAAGCTTTCTTT.

The V call is TRBV9, the J call TRBJ2-3; 8 nucleotides agree with TRBD1. The CDR3 has 15 amino acids. The V and J ends lost 0 bases and 4 bases, in that order; junction bases with no gene match: 4. Germline-derived CDR1 and CDR2 are SGDLS and YYNGEE. The CDR3 reads CASSVGAGQADTQYF. The CDR3 coding sequence is TGTGCCAGCAGCGTAGGGGCGGGACAGGCAGATACGCAGTATTTT.

The V call is TRBV14, the J call TRBJ2-7; TRBD2 is a possible D gene (5 bases). Deletions cut 0 bases from V and 5 bases from J, with 8 bases between. Germline CDR1 and CDR2: SGHDN and FVKESK. The CDR3 consists of 13 residues. The DNA for the CDR3 is TGTGCCAGCAGCCAAGAGATGCGGGACGAGCAGTACTTC. Amino acids: CASSQEMRDEQYF.

The chain recombines TRBV25-1 with TRBJ1-3; D may be TRBD1 (5 bases). This CDR3 has 14 amino acids. Germline values: CDR1 MGHDK, CDR2 SYGVNS. Deletions cut 0 bases from V and 2 bases from J, with 5 bases between. The CDR3 loop reads CASSEYRAGNTIYF. Here the CDR3 DNA reads TGTGCCAGCAGTGAATACAGGGCTGGAAACACCATATATTTT. The variable domain in full, with the rest retrieved from reference TRBV25-1 and TRBJ1-3, is EADIYQTPRYLVIGTGKKITLECSQTMGHDKMYWYQQDPGMELHLIHYSYGVNSTEKGDLSSESTVSRIRTEHFPLTLESARPSHTSQYLCASSEYRAGNTIYFGEGSWLTVV.

The rearrangement joins TRBV7-8 to TRBJ2-7; TRBD1 might be the D (5 bases). The CDR3 loop spans 14 amino acids. V dropped 1 base and J dropped 2 bases, with 9 bases sitting between them. The germline CDR1 and CDR2 sequences are SGHVS and FQNEAQ. DNA of the CDR3: TGTGCCAGCAGCTTAGTAGACAGCACCTACGAGCAGTACTTC. Its protein product is CASSLVDSTYEQYF.

This chain links TRBV9 with TRBJ2-7, with a weak D call TRBD2 (7 bases). Germline V lookup: CDR1 SGDLS, CDR2 YYNGEE. V lost 4 bases to trimming and J lost 5 bases, with 25 bases between them. CDR3 size: 17 residues. The CDR3 sequence is CASSSHGRGQGGDEQYF. The CDR3 DNA reads TGTGCCAGCAGCTCCCATGGGCGGGGGCAGGGTGGCGACGAGCAGTACTTC.

The chain has TRBV7-2 and TRBJ2-1; D is undetermined. V was trimmed by 2 bases and J by 6 bases, leaving 11 bases between them. Germline assignment: CDR1 SGHTA and CDR2 FQGNSA. CDR3 length: 14 amino acids. CDR3 DNA sequence: TGTGCCAGCAGCTTAAACGCTGTAGCCAATGAGCAGTTCTTC. It translates to CASSLNAVANEQFF.